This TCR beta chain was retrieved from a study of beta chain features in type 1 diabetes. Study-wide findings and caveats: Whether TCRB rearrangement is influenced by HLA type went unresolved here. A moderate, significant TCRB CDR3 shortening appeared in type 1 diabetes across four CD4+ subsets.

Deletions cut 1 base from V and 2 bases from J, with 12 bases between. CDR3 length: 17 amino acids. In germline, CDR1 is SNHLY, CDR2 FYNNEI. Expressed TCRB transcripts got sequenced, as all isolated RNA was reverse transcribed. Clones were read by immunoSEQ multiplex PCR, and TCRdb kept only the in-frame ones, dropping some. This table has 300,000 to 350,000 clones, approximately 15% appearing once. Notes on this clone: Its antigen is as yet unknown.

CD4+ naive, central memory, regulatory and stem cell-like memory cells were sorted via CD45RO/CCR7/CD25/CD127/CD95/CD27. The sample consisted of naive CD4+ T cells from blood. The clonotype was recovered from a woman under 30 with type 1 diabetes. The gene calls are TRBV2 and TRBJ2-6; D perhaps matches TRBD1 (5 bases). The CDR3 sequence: CASSEGAGNPGANVLTF. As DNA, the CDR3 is TGTGCCAGCAGTGAAGGGGCAGGGAACCCTGGGGCCAACGTCCTGACTTTC.